These 27 T cell receptor beta chains were sequenced from one sample in a study of neurological immune-mediated disorders. Via MiXCR, TCRdb re-called the 5' RACE reads, giving one row per CDR3 protein. The sample carries roughly 70,000 distinct CDR3 sequences, approximately 4.1% recorded once. Sequenced: PBMCs. These receptors came from a man aged 25-45 years with multiple sclerosis.

The table lists this clonotype with many counts. This chain connects TRBV20-1 to TRBJ2-2, with D possibly being TRBD2 (5 bases). Germline-derived CDR1 and CDR2 are DFQATT and SNEGSKA (reference sequence). The V and J ends lost 0 bases and 3 bases respectively, with 11 bases between them. This CDR3 contains 15 residues. The CDR3 sequence: CSARDPGLDTGELFF. The CDR3 region has the DNA TGCAGTGCTAGAGATCCGGGGTTGGACACCGGGGAGCTGTTTTTT.

This clonotype was counted between two and nine times. The rearrangement links TRBV2 to TRBJ1-1; weak D call: TRBD1 (5 bases). Trimming took off 6 bases at V and 4 bases at J, with 18 bases between the two ends. The length of the CDR3 is 15 residues. Germline V gene lookup returns CDR1 SNHLY and CDR2 FYNNEI. CDR3 region: CASRREAGRTTEAFF. CDR3 coding DNA: TGTGCCAGCAGGAGGGAGGCAGGGCGGACCACTGAAGCTTTCTTT.

This clonotype was found many times. The J gene is TRBJ2-3, the V gene TRBV3-1; possibly TRBD2 for D (5 bases). V lost 1 base and J 9 bases, leaving 8 bases between the germline ends. Germline V gene sequence: CDR1 LGHDT, CDR2 YNNKEL (reference sequence). This CDR3 is built from 12 residues. This CDR3 is CASSQVTGTQYF. The CDR3 bases are TGTGCCAGCAGCCAAGTCACGGGGACGCAGTATTTT.

Many counts were recorded for this clonotype. The chain links TRBV5-6 to TRBJ2-2; D possibly uses TRBD1 or TRBD2 (5 bases each). This CDR3 has 15 amino acids. V was trimmed by 0 bases and J by 4 bases, leaving 10 bases between them. Germline V gene data show CDR1 as SGHDT and CDR2 as YYEEEE. CDR3 DNA sequence: TGTGCCAGCAGCTTGGTTCCAGGGAGCACCGGGGAGCTGTTTTTT. Protein: CASSLVPGSTGELFF.

This clonotype was found many times. The chain employs TRBV20-1 and TRBJ2-1; no clear D. The CDR3 is 12 residues long. V lost 0 bases and J 9 bases, leaving 9 bases between the germline ends. Germline V CDR1 and CDR2: DFQATT, SNEGSKA (reference sequence). This CDR3 is CSAREWETEQFF. The CDR3 region has the DNA TGCAGTGCTAGAGAATGGGAAACTGAGCAGTTCTTC.

This clonotype was seen ten or more times. This sequence joins TRBV6-4 and TRBJ2-3, with 7 bases fitting TRBD2. The CDR3 runs 14 residues. Germline values: CDR1 MRHNA, CDR2 SNTAGT. With 2 bases clipped from V and 4 bases from J, the junction kept 3 bases outside the gene matches. CDR3 region: CASSDGAGADTQYF. CDR3 sequence (DNA): TGTGCCAGCAGTGACGGTGCGGGGGCAGATACGCAGTATTTT.

The chain couples TRBV5-1 to TRBJ2-1; D is undetermined. Germline V gene lookup returns CDR1 SGHRS and CDR2 YFSETQ. Trimming left V 5 bases short and J 6 bases short, with 9 bases between. This CDR3 region has 12 residues. CDR3: CASRGMGNEQFF. The CDR3 nucleotides read TGCGCCAGCAGGGGGATGGGCAATGAGCAGTTCTTC.

This clonotype was counted many times. This chain uses TRBV6-2 or TRBV6-3 with TRBJ2-5; 15 nucleotides line up with TRBD2. Unmatched junction bases numbered 7, after V lost 6 bases and J lost 2 bases. Germline CDR1 is MNHEY and CDR2 is SVGEGT. CDR3 length equals 17 residues. The CDR3 spells CASRWTSGGVLQETQYF. The CDR3 nucleotides are TGTGCCAGCAGATGGACTAGCGGGGGGGTCCTACAAGAGACCCAGTACTTC.

The table lists this clonotype with many counts. The chain employs TRBV20-1 and TRBJ2-1; no firm D call. Trimming removed 5 bases from V and 0 bases from J, with 14 bases in between. This CDR3 comprises 15 residues. Looked up from germline, CDR1 is DFQATT and CDR2 is SNEGSKA (reference sequence). CDR3 residues: CSAGTEFSSYNEQFF. In DNA, the CDR3 is TGCAGTGCTGGCACGGAATTTAGCTCCTACAATGAGCAGTTCTTC.

This rearrangement joins TRBV9 to TRBJ2-3; 10 bases align to TRBD2. Unmatched junction bases numbered 6, after V lost 0 bases and J lost 5 bases. The CDR3 is 16 residues long. Germline V gene lookup returns CDR1 SGDLS and CDR2 YYNGEE. In DNA, the CDR3 is TGTGCCAGCAGCGTAGAGAGCGGGGGGGCTAGAGATACGCAGTATTTT. Protein product: CASSVESGGARDTQYF.

This clonotype was picked up many times. CDR3 loop: CASSSLGQRDEQFF. As DNA, the CDR3 is TGTGCCAGCAGTTCATTAGGACAGCGCGATGAGCAGTTCTTC. This rearrangement joins TRBV27 to TRBJ2-1, with D perhaps matching TRBD1 (6 bases). The germline gives CDR1 MNHEY, CDR2 SMNVEV (reference sequence). Trimming cost V 4 bases and J 8 bases, with 15 bases left between them. The CDR3 contains 14 residues.

In this sample, this clonotype turned up many times. The rearrangement links TRBV12-3 or TRBV12-4 to TRBJ1-1; maybe TRBD1 (5 bases). The CDR3 runs 16 residues. With 3 bases removed from V and 0 bases from J, the gap between germline ends came to 14 bases. CDR3 coding DNA: TGTGCCAGCAGTTTGGCACTGGGGCTTATGAACACTGAAGCTTTCTTT. Translated, it gives CASSLALGLMNTEAFF.

This clonotype was recorded at least ten times. The chain couples TRBV12-3 or TRBV12-4 to TRBJ2-1, with TRBD1 identical over 7 bases. The CDR3 sequence is 16 residues long. The V gene end was trimmed by 2 bases and the J gene end by 3 bases; junction bases not matched to a gene: 7. CDR3 DNA: TGTGCCAGCAGTTTACCGGAGACAGGGCACTACAATGAGCAGTTCTTC. Residues: CASSLPETGHYNEQFF.

In its sample, this clonotype was seen many times. The chain couples TRBV5-1 to TRBJ2-1, with 9 bases fitting TRBD1. CDR1 and CDR2 from the germline V gene are SGHRS and YFSETQ. The CDR3 is made up of 15 amino acids. J gave up 5 bases and V 4 bases, and 7 bases lay outside the gene matches. The CDR3 sequence is CASSPPGQGHNEQFF. The DNA of the CDR3 is TGCGCCAGCAGCCCCCCGGGACAGGGTCACAATGAGCAGTTCTTC. Supplemented by reference TRBV5-1 and TRBJ2-1, the full variable domain reads KAGVTQTPRYLIKTRGQQVTLSCSPISGHRSVSWYQQTPGQGLQFLFEYFSETQRNKGNFPGRFSGRQFSNSRSEMNVSTLELGDSALYLCASSPPGQGHNEQFFGPGTRLTVL.

This clonotype was observed many times. This chain links TRBV20-1 with TRBJ1-1; D remains ambiguous. Germline lookup yields CDR1 DFQATT and CDR2 SNEGSKA (reference sequence). V lost 3 bases and J lost 5, with 10 bases in between. The CDR3 is 12 amino acids. As DNA, the CDR3 is TGCAGTGCTAGTACCGGGTCTACTGAAGCTTTCTTT. Translation gives CSASTGSTEAFF.

On this clonotype itself: This may come from a read error, since a much larger clone is one base off. The V call is TRBV20-1, the J call TRBJ2-3; no clear D. CDR1 and CDR2 from the germline V gene are DFQATT and SNEGSKA (reference sequence). CDR3 size: 15 residues. The V end was cut by 0 bases, the J end by 1 base, with 11 bases between. This CDR3 is CSARDIRAGTDTQYF. The CDR3 coding sequence is TGCAGTGCTAGAGATATAAGGGCAGGCACAGATACGCAGTATTTT.

This clonotype has just a few counts. This may come from a read error, since a much larger clone is one base off. The chain joins TRBV5-1 to TRBJ2-2, with D perhaps assigned TRBD1 or TRBD2 (5 bases each). With 2 bases removed from V and 5 bases from J, the gap between germline ends came to 13 bases. CDR3 length: 15 residues. Per germline, CDR1 SGHRS and CDR2 YFSETQ. CDR3: CASSFPGKGTGELFF. CDR3 in DNA: TGCGCCAGCAGCTTCCCGGGAAAGGGGACCGGGGAGCTGTTTTTT.

This clonotype was seen ten or more times. The V gene is TRBV2, the J gene TRBJ2-2; 7 bases are shared with TRBD1. The CDR3 contains 16 residues. Germline V gene lookup returns CDR1 SNHLY and CDR2 FYNNEI. V lost 3 bases and J lost 4; bases outside the gene matches: 8. CDR3 sequence: CASSDKGARGTGELFF. CDR3 nucleotides: TGTGCCAGCAGTGATAAGGGGGCGCGCGGCACCGGGGAGCTGTTTTTT.

This clonotype was seen many times. The chain links TRBV12-3 or TRBV12-4 to TRBJ2-5; TRBD1 aligns across 10 bases. The V and J ends lost 7 bases and 6 bases, in that order; junction bases with no gene match: 2. The CDR3 sequence is 12 residues long. CDR3 bases: TGTGCCAGCAAGGGACAGGGGAAGACCCAGTACTTC. Its translation: CASKGQGKTQYF.

This clonotype was observed many times. CDR3 region: CASRGDSYNEQFF. CDR3 nucleotide sequence: TGTGCCAGCAGGGGGGACAGCTACAATGAGCAGTTCTTC. This sequence joins TRBV12-3 or TRBV12-4 and TRBJ2-1; 7 bases line up with TRBD1. V lost 6 bases to trimming and J lost 3 bases; unmatched junction nucleotides: 2. The CDR3 runs to 13 residues.

The rearrangement uses TRBV10-2 and TRBJ2-1, with D unresolved. Trimming took off 6 bases at V and 7 bases at J, with 13 bases between the two ends. CDR1 and CDR2 (germline): WSHSY, SAAADI. This CDR3 has 13 amino acids. The CDR3 protein is CASSFTTRNEQFF. Written as DNA, the CDR3 is TGCGCCAGCAGCTTCACAACGAGGAATGAGCAGTTCTTC.

This clonotype was observed many times. The chain employs TRBV20-1 and TRBJ2-5; D may match TRBD1 or TRBD2 (5 bases each). V was pared by 0 bases and J by 4 bases, with 9 bases between. The length of the CDR3 is 13 residues. Germline CDR1 DFQATT, CDR2 SNEGSKA (reference sequence). The CDR3 sequence is CSARDGTGETQYF. In DNA form, the CDR3 reads TGCAGTGCTAGAGATGGGACGGGAGAGACCCAGTACTTC.

This clonotype was detected many times. CDR3 sequence (DNA): TGCGCCAGCAGTTCAGGGGTCTGGGGCTCCTACGAGCAGTACTTC. Its translation is CASSSGVWGSYEQYF. The chain couples TRBV10-2 to TRBJ2-7; weak D call: TRBD1 (6 bases). The CDR3 runs to 15 residues. In germline, CDR1 is WSHSY, CDR2 SAAADI. V was shortened by 5 bases and J by 0 bases, with 14 bases between the two germline ends.

This clonotype occurred many times. The chain combines TRBV4-3 with TRBJ2-5; D gene uncertain. V dropped 3 bases and J dropped 5 bases, with 13 bases sitting between them. The CDR3 is 14 residues long. The germline V gene has CDR1 LGHNA and CDR2 YSLEER. DNA of the CDR3: TGCGCCAGCAGCCACTACGGCCCGAGGGAGACCCAGTACTTC. Its translation: CASSHYGPRETQYF.

This clonotype showed up many times. V usage is TRBV7-9 and J usage is TRBJ2-1, with TRBD1 identical over 9 bases. This CDR3 spans 14 amino acids. Germline CDR1 and CDR2: SEHNR and FQNEAQ (reference sequence). V dropped 10 bases and J dropped 5; count of bases not matched to a gene: 9. CDR3: CATLGDRENNEQFF. The CDR3 nucleotides are TGTGCCACCCTAGGGGACAGGGAAAACAATGAGCAGTTCTTC.

At least ten counts were recorded for this clonotype. The chain has TRBV29-1 and TRBJ1-4, with D hard to call. V was trimmed by 5 bases and J by 4 bases, leaving 11 bases between them. CDR1 is SQVTM and CDR2 is ANQGSEA in the germline V gene. This CDR3 spans 13 amino acids. CDR3 DNA sequence: TGCAGCGTTCAGTCACAGCTTAATGAAAAACTGTTTTTT. Amino acid sequence: CSVQSQLNEKLFF.

This clonotype was recorded at least ten times. The V and J genes are TRBV5-8 and TRBJ1-1, with D perhaps TRBD1 (5 bases). Germline CDR1 SGHTS, CDR2 YDEGEE. V dropped 2 bases and J dropped 1 base, with 12 bases sitting between them. The CDR3 length is 15 residues. The CDR3 DNA sequence: TGTGCCAGCAGCTTTGGGGCGAGACCGAACACTGAAGCTTTCTTT. Translating gives CASSFGARPNTEAFF.